These 11 T cell receptor beta chains were sequenced from one sample in a study of cytomegalovirus exposure and HLA in healthy donors. In the PCR, 60 Vbeta and 13 Jbeta primers were used. The assay was immunoSEQ multiplex PCR, and TCRdb's table has in-frame clones only and misses some. The sample lists tens of thousands of clones, 78% occurring once. Sequences were obtained from PBMCs. These receptors all come from a woman aged 40 to 55 in good health and CMV-seropositive.

The CDR3 reads CATRTGDPITFNQPQHF. The CDR3 DNA sequence: TGTGCCACCCGGACAGGCGACCCTATTACCTTTAATCAGCCCCAGCATTTT. V and J are TRBV19 and TRBJ1-5; the match to TRBD1 covers 7 bases. V lost 10 bases, J lost 4 bases, and 19 bases stayed unmatched. Germline CDR1 is LNHDA and CDR2 is SQIVND (reference sequence). The CDR3 is 17 amino acids.

This clone was counted a single time. This chain uses TRBV28 with TRBJ2-3, with D possibly being TRBD1 (5 bases). Germline CDR1 reads MDHEN; CDR2 reads SYDVKM. The CDR3 loop spans 17 amino acids. V lost 7 bases to trimming and J lost 5 bases, with 25 bases between them. The CDR3 reads CASTTSLRQGPKDTQYF. The DNA of the CDR3 is TGTGCCAGCACCACCTCCCTCCGGCAGGGCCCTAAAGATACGCAGTATTTT.

This clone came up a few times. The chain uses TRBV6-1 and TRBJ1-2; no clear D gene. The CDR3 sequence is 15 residues long. V was pared by 6 bases and J by 0 bases, with 14 bases between. Per the germline V gene, CDR1 is MNHNS and CDR2 is SASEGT. The CDR3 DNA sequence: TGTGCCAGCAGCGTCAACCCGGTAGCTAACTATGGCTACACCTTC. This sequence encodes CASSVNPVANYGYTF.

The chain couples TRBV28 to TRBJ2-3; 9 bases line up with TRBD2. V shed 3 bases, J shed 4 bases, and the junction held 5 bases outside the gene matches. The CDR3 covers 15 residues. The germline CDR1 and CDR2 sequences are MDHEN and SYDVKM. The CDR3 DNA reads TGTGCCAGCAGTTTCCAAGCGGGGGGCGCAGATACGCAGTATTTT. Translating gives CASSFQAGGADTQYF. Supplemented by reference TRBV28 and TRBJ2-3, the full variable domain reads DVKVTQSSRYLVKRTGEKVFLECVQDMDHENMFWYRQDPGLGLRLIYFSYDVKMKEKGDIPEGYSVSREKKERFSLILESASTNQTSMYLCASSFQAGGADTQYFGPGTRLTVL.

This chain uses TRBV5-4 with TRBJ1-2; D might be TRBD1 (5 bases). Between the trimmed V and J ends, which lost 4 bases and 2 bases, there was a span of 12 bases. Germline V CDR1 and CDR2: SGHNT, YYREEE (reference sequence). The CDR3 contains 14 residues. The CDR3 DNA is TGTGCCAGCAGCCGAGAACAGGTGAACTATGGCTACACCTTC. Its protein product is CASSREQVNYGYTF.

The rearrangement uses TRBV18 and TRBJ2-7; 8 bases are shared with TRBD1. The germline CDR1 and CDR2 sequences are KGHSH and LQKENI. This CDR3 has 15 residues. V was pared by 6 bases and J by 0 bases, with 7 bases of the junction left unmatched. CDR3 nucleotide sequence: TGTGCCAGCTCCCCGACAGGGGAGAGCTCCTACGAGCAGTACTTC. It is translated as CASSPTGESSYEQYF.

The CDR3 is CASSQDGSGGPLDTQYF. The CDR3 coding sequence is TGTGCCAGCAGCCAAGATGGCAGCGGGGGGCCCTTGGATACGCAGTATTTT. The V call is TRBV4-2, the J call TRBJ2-3; 9 positions match TRBD2. This CDR3 contains 17 residues. V lost 0 bases, J lost 6 bases, and 10 bases stayed unmatched. Germline V gives CDR1 LGHNA, CDR2 YNFKEQ.

The chain uses TRBV7-9 and TRBJ1-2; 8 bases match TRBD1. Looked up from germline, CDR1 is SEHNR and CDR2 is FQNEAQ (reference sequence). V dropped 7 bases and J dropped 7; count of bases not matched to a gene: 2. This CDR3 has 11 amino acids. CDR3 DNA sequence: TGTGCCAGCATGACAGGGGTTGGCTACACCTTC. The encoded protein is CASMTGVGYTF.

This rearrangement joins TRBV7-7 to TRBJ2-1; no reliable D call. The CDR3 totals 13 residues. V lost 5 bases, J lost 5 bases, and 10 bases lay in between. Germline V lookup: CDR1 SSHAT, CDR2 FNYEAQ (reference sequence). The CDR3 sequence is CASSLRLDNEQFF. The CDR3 nucleotides are TGTGCCAGCAGCCTCAGACTCGACAATGAGCAGTTCTTC. The whole variable domain, filled in from reference TRBV7-7 and TRBJ2-1, reads GAGVSQSPRYKVTKRGQDVTLRCDPISSHATLYWYQQALGQGPEFLTYFNYEAQPDKSGLPSDRFSAERPEGSISTLTIQRTEQRDSAMYRCASSLRLDNEQFFGPGTRLTVL.

This sequence joins TRBV9 and TRBJ1-4; 8 bases match TRBD1. The CDR3 covers 16 residues. V gave up 0 bases and J gave up 7 bases; unmatched junction bases: 8. Germline assignment: CDR1 SGDLS and CDR2 YYNGEE. The CDR3 DNA follows: TGTGCCAGCAGCGTAGGGCCAGGGGGCGACGGTGAAAAACTGTTTTTT. As protein: CASSVGPGGDGEKLFF.

The V call is TRBV30, the J call TRBJ2-5; 9 nucleotides line up with TRBD2. V shed 1 base and J 2 bases; nucleotides not matched to a gene: 5. CDR1 and CDR2 from the germline V gene are GTSNPN and SVGIG (reference sequence). The CDR3 runs to 15 residues. This CDR3 reads CAWSEGTSRQETQYF. Here the CDR3 DNA reads TGTGCCTGGAGTGAGGGGACTAGCCGTCAAGAGACCCAGTACTTC.